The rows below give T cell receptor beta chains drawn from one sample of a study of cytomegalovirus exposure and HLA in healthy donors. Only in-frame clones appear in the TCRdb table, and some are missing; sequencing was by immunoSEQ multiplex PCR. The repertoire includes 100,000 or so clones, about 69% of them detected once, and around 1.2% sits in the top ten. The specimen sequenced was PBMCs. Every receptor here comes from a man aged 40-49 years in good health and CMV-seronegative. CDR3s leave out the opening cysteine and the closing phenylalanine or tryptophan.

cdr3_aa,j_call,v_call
ASSLADRDQPQH,TRBJ1-5,TRBV7-9
ASSSEDRVREQY,NA,TRBV5-1
SVARGTSYEQY,TRBJ2-7,TRBV29-1
ASSLGAGSGNTIY,TRBJ1-3,TRBV18
ASSYSTGSEQF,TRBJ2-1,TRBV6-6
ASSQDSGYNEQF,TRBJ2-1,TRBV4-2
ASSSRTGQGGTEAF,TRBJ1-1,TRBV5-1
ASSYGTGGYGYT,TRBJ1-2,TRBV19
ASSMTRQDQETQY,TRBJ2-5,TRBV27
ASSATGTSGSYEQY,TRBJ2-7,TRBV7-9
ASSQAGQGDHEQY,TRBJ2-7,TRBV4-3
ASSLVGLNTEAF,TRBJ1-1,TRBV27
ASSVTLPSSLGYEQY,TRBJ2-7,TRBV6-1
ASSLEFGLADSYEQY,TRBJ2-7,TRBV11-2
ASSKFTAGGLYEQY,TRBJ2-7,TRBV28
ATSREKVAGYNEQF,TRBJ2-1,TRBV15
ASSNRDSPTNEKLF,TRBJ1-4,TRBV2
ASSGGDGLSYEQY,TRBJ2-7,TRBV5-6